This passage covers 31 T cell receptor beta chains from one sample sequenced in a study of T-cell reconstitution after alpha-beta-depleted transplantation in children. The authors prepared the TCRbeta library with unique molecular identifiers. TCRdb re-called the PCR reads through MiXCR, storing one row per CDR3 protein. The sample lists fewer than 550,000 distinct CDR3 sequences, about 10% seen once, with 2% to 2.5% in the top ten. Here the sequenced sample was PBMCs, taken before TCRalphabeta/CD19-depleted stem cell transplant. These receptors originate from a child aged 2 to 10 with inherited bone marrow failure, due to receive a stem cell transplant.

This clonotype was recorded many times. The chain couples TRBV4-2 to TRBJ2-7; no clear D. V was trimmed by 1 base and J by 1 base, leaving 8 bases between them. The germline V gene has CDR1 LGHNA and CDR2 YNFKEQ. The CDR3 is 14 amino acids. This CDR3 is CASSQASTSYEQYF. The CDR3, as DNA: TGTGCCAGCAGCCAAGCTTCTACGTCCTACGAGCAGTACTTC.

This clonotype was detected many times. This rearrangement joins TRBV6-2 or TRBV6-3 to TRBJ2-5, with 12 bases matching TRBD2. Trimming removed 2 bases from V and 5 bases from J; junction bases left unmatched: 21. Germline V lookup: CDR1 MNHEY, CDR2 SVGEGT. This CDR3 has 21 amino acids. The CDR3 sequence is CASSYPTPEPLAGGLGETQYF. The CDR3, as DNA: TGTGCCAGCAGTTACCCCACCCCGGAACCTCTAGCGGGAGGGCTCGGGGAGACCCAGTACTTC.

This clonotype was counted ten times or more. The rearrangement links TRBV4-3 to TRBJ2-1; 9 nucleotides agree with TRBD2. Trimming removed 4 bases from V and 5 bases from J; junction bases left unmatched: 12. CDR1 and CDR2 from the germline V gene are LGHNA and YSLEER. This CDR3 region has 17 residues. The CDR3 protein is CASSPRWQTSGNNEQFF. The CDR3 DNA sequence: TGCGCCAGCAGCCCCCGGTGGCAGACTAGCGGAAACAATGAGCAGTTCTTC.

This clonotype was observed many times. V is TRBV6-5 and J is TRBJ2-1; no reliable D call. The CDR3 runs 11 residues. V was clipped by 5 bases and J by 6 bases, with 5 bases between them. CDR1 and CDR2 (germline): MNHEY, SVGAGI. CDR3 residues: CASSQTNEQFF. The CDR3 DNA sequence: TGTGCCAGCAGTCAAACCAATGAGCAGTTCTTC.

With regard to this clonotype: A much more abundant neighbour one base away suggests this may be a read error. The V and J genes are TRBV10-3 and TRBJ2-6; the match to TRBD1 covers 9 bases. The CDR3 is 19 amino acids. Germline V gene lookup returns CDR1 ENHRY and CDR2 SYGVKD. V shed 5 bases, J shed 2 bases, and the junction held 13 bases outside the gene matches. Here the CDR3 DNA reads TGTGCCATCAGTTTTTTCCCCGGGACAGGGTCTACTGGGGCCAACGTCCTGACTTTC. As protein: CAISFFPGTGSTGANVLTF.

The sample holds many counts of this clonotype. The rearrangement joins TRBV12-3 or TRBV12-4 to TRBJ2-7; the D gene could be TRBD1 or TRBD2 (5 bases each). This CDR3 is 14 amino acids long. V was shortened by 3 bases and J by 6 bases, with 15 bases between the two germline ends. CDR3 amino acids: CASSFGVRAAEQYF. CDR3 coding DNA: TGTGCCAGCAGTTTCGGGGTCAGGGCGGCCGAGCAGTACTTC.

The table lists this clonotype with many counts. For the CDR3, the DNA is TGTGCCAGCAGCCGGAGCGGGGACTTCACAGATACGCAGTATTTT. This codes for CASSRSGDFTDTQYF. This chain joins TRBV4-2 and TRBJ2-3, with 7 bases aligning to TRBD2. CDR3 size: 15 residues. The trim removed 4 bases at V and 2 bases at J, leaving 6 bases unmatched. Germline CDR1 reads LGHNA; CDR2 reads YNFKEQ.

This clonotype was seen ten or more times. The chain joins TRBV12-3 or TRBV12-4 to TRBJ2-1; D is undetermined. This CDR3 contains 12 residues. V lost 5 bases to trimming and J lost 5 bases, with 7 bases between them. In DNA, the CDR3 is TGTGCCAGCAGTGGGGTGGACAATGAGCAGTTCTTC. It is translated as CASSGVDNEQFF.

About this clonotype itself: One base away lies a much larger clone, so this may be a sequencing read error. The J gene is TRBJ1-1, the V gene TRBV10-3; the D is unclear. The germline gives CDR1 ENHRY, CDR2 SYGVKD. The CDR3 loop spans 13 amino acids. The CDR3 is CAISGDSDTKAFF. CDR3 DNA sequence: TGTGCCATCAGTGGGGATTCCGACACTAAAGCTTTCTTT.

This clonotype occurred a few times. A junction end diverges from the germline sequence, so it may reflect a read error. This chain joins TRBV12-3 or TRBV12-4 and TRBJ1-3, with a tentative D call TRBD1 (6 bases). The CDR3 length is 15 residues. The CDR3 reads CASSLRGLPGNTIYF. Written as DNA, the CDR3 is TGTGCTAGCAGTCTCAGGGGATTACCTGGAAACACCATATATTTT.

The V gene is TRBV20-1, the J gene TRBJ1-1; D gene ambiguous. The CDR3 has 11 residues. The germline V and J ends were trimmed by 3 bases and 3 bases, with 5 bases remaining between them. Germline loops: CDR1 DFQATT, CDR2 SNEGSKA (reference sequence). In DNA form, the CDR3 reads TGCAGTGCTAGTGGTGACACTGAAGCTTTCTTT. Residues: CSASGDTEAFF.

The chain employs TRBV20-1 and TRBJ2-7; 7 bases align to TRBD2. CDR1 and CDR2 (germline): DFQATT, SNEGSKA (reference sequence). The CDR3 contains 14 residues. The junction had 14 bases not matched to a gene; V was cut back by 7 bases and J by 5 bases. CDR3 nucleotides: TGCAGTGGGGGGGGAGGGCCCGTCCCCCACGAGCAGTACTTC. Its protein is CSGGGGPVPHEQYF.

This clonotype was seen a few times. This chain links TRBV25-1 with TRBJ2-7, with D tentatively TRBD1 (6 bases). The germline V gene encodes CDR1 MGHDK and CDR2 SYGVNS. Trimming took 6 bases from V and 5 from J, leaving 14 bases between them. This CDR3 spans 13 amino acids. DNA of the CDR3: TGTGCCAGCAGCCCCACACAGGGAAACGAGCAGTACTTC. Amino acids: CASSPTQGNEQYF.

About this clonotype: A much larger clonotype is one base distant, so this may be a read error. The chain combines TRBV6-5 with TRBJ2-3, with 8 bases identical to TRBD2. Germline values: CDR1 MNHEY, CDR2 SVGAGI. CDR3 length: 15 amino acids. V was pared by 4 bases and J by 1 base, with 4 bases of the junction left unmatched. This CDR3 reads CASSLNGGGTDTQYF. Here the CDR3 DNA reads TGTGCCAGCAGTTTGAACGGGGGGGGCACAGATACGCAGTATTTT.

This clonotype was counted a few times. The chain couples TRBV28 to TRBJ2-3, with 10 bases aligning to TRBD2. The CDR3 runs 16 residues. Per the germline V gene, CDR1 is MDHEN and CDR2 is SYDVKM. Germline trimming cut 3 bases from V and 2 bases from J; bases unmatched to any gene: 5. The CDR3 is CASSLRLAGDTDTQYF. CDR3 sequence (DNA): TGTGCCAGCAGTTTGCGGCTAGCGGGAGACACAGATACGCAGTATTTT.

This clonotype was counted at least ten times. This chain uses TRBV12-3 or TRBV12-4 with TRBJ2-1; 11 bases fit TRBD2. The CDR3 length is 15 residues. J lost 6 bases, V lost 6 bases, and 7 bases had no gene match. CDR3 nucleotides: TGTGCCAGCAGCCTTAGCGGGAGGGCCCGCAATGAGCAGTTCTTC. This translates into CASSLSGRARNEQFF.

This clonotype was counted between two and nine times. V and J are TRBV5-1 and TRBJ1-4; perhaps TRBD1 as D (5 bases). The CDR3 has 15 amino acids. V lost 1 base and J lost 3, with 10 bases in between. Germline V CDR1 and CDR2: SGHRS, YFSETQ. The DNA for the CDR3 is TGCGCCAGCAGCTTGTCCGGGGCGGCTAATGAAAAACTGTTTTTT. The encoded protein is CASSLSGAANEKLFF.

This clonotype has at least ten counts. V and J are TRBV19 and TRBJ1-1; D gene uncertain. Germline loops: CDR1 LNHDA, CDR2 SQIVND (reference sequence). This CDR3 has 13 residues. V lost 4 bases and J 1 base, leaving 7 bases between the germline ends. The CDR3 sequence is CASSSSANTEAFF. The CDR3, as DNA: TGTGCCAGTAGTAGCTCTGCGAACACTGAAGCTTTCTTT.

This chain connects TRBV6-2 or TRBV6-3 to TRBJ2-4, with 7 bases lining up with TRBD2. V shed 7 bases, J shed 0 bases, and the junction held 12 bases outside the gene matches. CDR3 size: 17 residues. Germline V gene data show CDR1 as MNHEY and CDR2 as SVGEGT. The CDR3, as DNA: TGTGCCAGCACTCCCGAGGGGACTAACAAAGCCAAAAACATTCAGTACTTC. Protein: CASTPEGTNKAKNIQYF.

This clonotype was counted many times. The chain recombines TRBV27 with TRBJ2-7; D could derive from TRBD1 or TRBD2 (5 bases each). Trimming pared 4 bases from V and 1 base from J, leaving 11 bases between. The CDR3 is 14 amino acids. The V gene's germline CDR1 is MNHEY and CDR2 SMNVEV (reference sequence). CDR3 sequence reads: CASSSRDRSYEQYF. The DNA for the CDR3 is TGTGCCAGCAGTTCACGGGACCGTTCCTACGAGCAGTACTTC.

The chain couples TRBV19 to TRBJ2-7; D ambiguous. CDR1 LNHDA and CDR2 SQIVND come from the germline V gene (reference sequence). CDR3 length: 13 residues. V lost 1 base to trimming and J lost 3 bases, with 7 bases between them. In nucleotides, the CDR3 is TGTGCCAGTAGTATAGCCAGCGACTACGAGCAGTACTTC. Translating it yields CASSIASDYEQYF.

This clonotype was seen repeatedly, ten times or more. This chain links TRBV4-3 with TRBJ1-3; D is unclear. The CDR3 totals 15 residues. V shed 4 bases and J shed 0 bases, with 10 bases lying between them. Germline assignment: CDR1 LGHNA and CDR2 YSLEER. The CDR3 region is CASSPTVSSGNTIYF. The DNA of the CDR3 is TGCGCCAGCAGCCCGACGGTGAGCTCTGGAAACACCATATATTTT.

This clonotype was seen ten or more times. The chain is built from TRBV14 and TRBJ2-1; the D gene could be TRBD1 or TRBD2 (6 bases each). The CDR3 is made up of 16 amino acids. The V end was cut by 4 bases, the J end by 0 bases, with 13 bases between. Germline CDR1 is SGHDN and CDR2 is FVKESK. CDR3 loop: CASSLPTGASYNEQFF. In nucleotides, the CDR3 is TGTGCCAGCAGCCTTCCAACGGGGGCCTCCTACAATGAGCAGTTCTTC.

This clonotype was seen at least ten times. The chain joins TRBV20-1 to TRBJ2-3, with D unresolved. CDR3 length: 11 amino acids. Looked up from germline, CDR1 is DFQATT and CDR2 is SNEGSKA (reference sequence). Trimming took 5 bases from V and 1 from J, leaving 4 bases between them. CDR3 sequence: CSAWGTDTQYF. CDR3 in DNA: TGCAGTGCTTGGGGCACAGATACGCAGTATTTT.

The CDR3, as DNA: TGCAGTGCTGGGATAGGAGGGGGGCCCCAAGAGACCCAGTACTTC. Translation: CSAGIGGGPQETQYF. The gene calls are TRBV20-1 and TRBJ2-5; the D call may be TRBD1 or TRBD2 (6 bases each). Germline V gives CDR1 DFQATT, CDR2 SNEGSKA (reference sequence). This CDR3 has 15 residues. V was clipped by 5 bases and J by 1 base, with 17 bases between them.

This clonotype appeared a few times. V and J are TRBV20-1 and TRBJ2-5; 12 positions agree with TRBD1. V was clipped by 5 bases and J by 6 bases; unmatched bases: 4. Per germline, CDR1 DFQATT and CDR2 SNEGSKA (reference sequence). The CDR3 has 13 amino acids. The CDR3 DNA sequence: TGCAGTGCTGGGACAGGGGGCAGGAAGACCCAGTACTTC. Its protein is CSAGTGGRKTQYF.

With respect to this clonotype: Possible read error: a much larger clone is one base away. The chain links TRBV4-2 to TRBJ2-4; maybe TRBD2 (6 bases). This CDR3 is 20 amino acids long. V lost 2 bases and J lost 3, with 26 bases in between. Germline V gene lookup returns CDR1 LGHNA and CDR2 YNFKEQ. CDR3 nucleotide sequence: TGTGCCAGCAGCCAAAATCTAAGGGGTGGGGGGAGGACACGCAAAAACATTCAGTACTTC. This codes for CASSQNLRGGGRTRKNIQYF.

As for this clonotype: This clone may be a read error of a much larger clone one base away. The chain links TRBV29-1 to TRBJ2-3, with TRBD1 as a possible D gene (5 bases). The J call may be wrong; the DNA end is better matched by TRBJ1-5. The length of the CDR3 is 14 residues. CDR1 SQVTM and CDR2 ANQGSEA come from the germline V gene. The CDR3 reads CSVEGVRVADTQHF. The CDR3 DNA is TGCAGCGTTGAAGGCGTCAGGGTGGCAGATACGCAGCATTTT.

The chain employs TRBV5-1 and TRBJ2-2; D ambiguous. The V gene lost 1 base and the J gene lost 3 bases, with 10 bases spanning the gap. CDR1 is SGHRS, CDR2 YFSETQ, per germline. The CDR3 extends over 15 amino acids. Here the CDR3 reads CASSLHGEDTGELFF. The CDR3 region has the DNA TGCGCCAGCAGCTTGCACGGAGAAGACACCGGGGAGCTGTTTTTT.

This clonotype has ten or more counts. The V call is TRBV4-3, the J call TRBJ2-7; the D gene is possibly TRBD2 (6 bases). V lost 0 bases and J 7 bases, leaving 13 bases between the germline ends. CDR3 size: 14 residues. The germline gives CDR1 LGHNA, CDR2 YSLEER. CDR3 nucleotides: TGCGCCAGCAGCCAAGATTGGCGTCGGGGGGAGCAGTACTTC. Translated: CASSQDWRRGEQYF.

This clonotype has a handful of counts. The chain couples TRBV20-1 to TRBJ1-2; D is uncertain. This CDR3 has 13 residues. Germline V gene data show CDR1 as DFQATT and CDR2 as SNEGSKA (reference sequence). Trimming cost V 3 bases and J 8 bases, with 16 bases left between them. The CDR3 DNA follows: TGCAGTGCTAGTAACGTGAGGGCCTGGGGCTACACCTTC. It yields the protein CSASNVRAWGYTF.